The entry below describes one T cell receptor beta chain. The clone's antigen remains unknown. It has no much larger one-base neighbor in the sample; base qualities were not kept. The entry originates in a study of cytomegalovirus exposure and HLA in healthy donors (dated by TCRdb to about 2017). Describing the broader study: In an earlier analysis of some 550 of the donors, about 260 Gb of sequence data and 95 million to 130 million unique TCR beta sequences from roughly 200 million T cells were reported. About 300 gigabases of sequencing data and about 92 million unique TCR sequences made up an early release that covered under 750 HLA-typed donors. Of the roughly 410 genotyped donors, less than 85% were placed in the genetic ancestry cluster associated with self-reported Caucasian donors. The aim of the study was to test whether cataloging public T cell receptors could identify signatures of past pathogen exposure. The study profiled the T cell repertoires of under 850 subjects by immunosequencing and related them to cytomegalovirus serostatus. A separate validation cohort of some 130 different subjects was used in addition to the roughly 720-subject first cohort. High-throughput TCR immunosequencing, statistical association of individual TCRs with disease status, and machine learning were combined to predict cytomegalovirus infection status. A later analysis re-examined previously published TCR beta repertoires from just over 650 donors and added high-resolution HLA genotyping to investigate patterns of TCR occurrence. The later analysis used no new phenotypic data to find candidate immune exposures, relying instead on TCR beta sequences and their occurrence across donors. An earlier analysis of 450 to 750 of the donors used high-throughput TCR beta sequencing to judge whether each TCR beta V gene segment behaved as functional or pseudogenic. Donor age, sex, ethnicity and CMV serostatus were collected together with the repertoire data. In a later genetic analysis, genome-wide SNP genotypes for about 55% of the roughly 670 donors were used, and that subset was treated as a discovery cohort. All discovery cohort repertoires had been generated on a single sequencing platform. Both class I and class II loci were covered by HLA typing, at four-digit resolution. Typing coverage varied by locus: about 629-630 donors for A, B, C, DRB1 and DQB1; 500 to 550 for DQA1; some 610 for DPA1; fewer than 480 for DPB1. Roughly 5 DR-DQ haplotypes were handled as single units for association and clustering, since linkage in the cohort was strong. Among some 400 genotyped donors of the cohort, an average of around 250,000 unique TCR beta nucleotide sequences was sequenced per donor, of which about 19% were non-productive.

Library preparation was by the immunoSEQ multiplex PCR assay. For the multiplex PCR, a mixture combining 60 forward primers for TCR Vbeta segments and 13 reverse primers for TCR Jbeta segments was used. Amplification of the CDR3 region of rearranged TCR beta genes was performed with a multiplex PCR assay on genomic DNA. On the Illumina HiSeq System, the amplified TCR beta libraries were sequenced as 87-base-pair reads. The authors' analysis ran thus. A later analysis tallied approximately 87 million unique TCR beta chains across the 660 or so repertoires, and some 12 million of those chains were shared by two or more donors. A nearest-neighbor algorithm error-corrected the raw reads and collapsed the reads into unique sequences, merging closely related sequences to remove PCR and sequencing errors. V, D and J gene segments were assigned by aligning CDR3 sequences to IMGT reference sequences. For a sequence to be retained, a match of at least six nucleotides to both a V gene segment and a J gene segment was required. Rearrangements were called productive when the CDR3 lacked stop codons and stayed in frame with V and J; all others were non-productive. CDR3 was defined according to IMGT convention as the region running from the second conserved V-encoded cysteine to the conserved J-encoded phenylalanine. The earlier analysis of more than 450 of the donors excluded sequences that lacked an unambiguous match to a single V gene segment. In an earlier analysis of 587 of the donors, V segments were called functional above 56.7% productive rearrangements and were called segregating when the between-donor standard deviation exceeded 5%. A statistical classification framework was built for diagnosing cytomegalovirus status from the catalog of TCR beta chain sequences. A later analysis assigned V and J genes by comparing TCR nucleotide sequences with IMGT/GENE-DB human TR gene sequences. A later analysis assigned CDR3 sequences and most-parsimonious VDJ recombination scenarios with the TCRdist pipeline. In a later analysis, every TCR beta chain was defined by the combination of its CDR3 amino acid sequence and its V-gene family, and reads without a unique V-gene family were dropped. To address suspected cross-contamination and a sequencing artifact, a later analysis removed under 600 highly shared, low-generation-probability nucleotide sequences. In a later analysis, a clonal expansion index for each public chain was calculated from normalized within-repertoire ranks of inferred template counts. In a later analysis, generation probabilities were computed with a VDJ recombination model fitted to out-of-frame rearrangements, and the resulting probabilities were checked against IGoR. A later analysis scored TCR-TCR, TCR-HLA and TCR-CMV co-occurrence with hypergeometric tests, applying a repertoire-size bias correction to TCR pairs. A later analysis estimated false discovery rates by permuting HLA or CMV assignments 20 times. In a later analysis, co-occurring TCRs were grouped using DBSCAN, and TCRdist sequence similarity was added for clustering within HLA-allele-positive subsets. For co-occurrence clustering, repertoires with fewer than 30,000 or more than 120,000 public chains were excluded, along with 5 or 6 repertoires with anomalous nucleotide sharing. TCRdb stores this immuneACCESS table with in-frame sequences only. Part of the clones is absent; in the studies checked, under half of the shortfall reflects unresolved V genes, and no reason is known for the rest. That table is the source of V, J and clone size, and D and trimming were worked out from the DNA. Present in this sample are about 130,000 clones, approximately 74% of which were seen just once. The leading ten clones occupy approximately 7.8% of the sample.

Overall study results and their limits: CMV serostatus was the only immune exposure information available for the cohort. V-gene and J-gene trimming of TCR beta chains was associated with a missense DCLRE1C variant in a later genetic analysis, and the association was replicated in an independent cohort. According to a later analysis, most CMV-associated TCR beta chains appeared to be HLA-restricted, and the HLA associations seemed to be driven largely by CMV exposure. This cohort had only TCR beta chains sequenced, and the lack of alpha or paired-chain data limited which features could be detected. When HLA alleles, especially DR and DQ, strongly co-occurred, attributing TCR associations to individual alleles was difficult. Because counts were too low, 15 or so rarely observed V segments, including chromosome 9 orphons, were excluded from the earlier analysis of roughly 580 of the donors. A group of highly shared sequence variants was considered likely to be a technical artifact of the sequencing pipeline. A further reported finding was that TCR beta sequences accurately predicted the HLA-A and HLA-B alleles for most subjects in the first cohort. While some public TCRs were present in many individuals, most TCR sequences turned up only very rarely across donors. In a later analysis, HLA-associated TCR beta chains showed more clonal expansion and lower generation probabilities than non-associated chains that were equally common. Because the 87-base-pair reads could not distinguish some IMGT-functional V segments, including TRBV6-2 and TRBV6-3, those segments were excluded. In a later analysis, about 16,000 TCR beta sequences were associated with specific HLA alleles at a false discovery rate of 0.05. Roughly uniform sequencing depth across donors was assumed in presence/absence analyses, although this assumption may not hold. In the study, 164 TCR beta chains were listed as associated with cytomegalovirus. Linkage disequilibrium might explain the correlated functional status among segregating V segments, but an unknown experimental factor could not be excluded. In a later genetic analysis, fewer N-insertions in productive TCRs were reported among donors in an Asian-associated ancestry cluster than the roughly 700-donor mean. HLA typing was unavailable for some donors at each locus, so association tests used only the typed subset. In vitro tests confirmed that three of the cytomegalovirus-associated TCR beta chains recognize cytomegalovirus antigens. The classifier was reported to diagnose cytomegalovirus status with high specificity and sensitivity in both the original and validation cohorts. In a later analysis, the rate of TCR association differed among HLA loci, with DRB1 alleles having the most associated TCRs and HLA-C alleles having the fewest. It was suggested by the authors that the approach could potentially be generalized to other disease states and immunological phenotypes. In an earlier analysis of 587 of the donors, most TCR beta V segments appeared in productive rearrangements about 87% or about 30% of the time, broadly matching IMGT annotations. According to a later analysis, parvovirus B19, influenza, CMV and Epstein-Barr virus appeared linked to several top co-occurrence clusters.

In total, roughly 670 healthy bone marrow donors made up the cohort. Cohort members were all nominally healthy when sampled, although unrecorded immune exposures were likely present. The donor was CMV seronegative and belonged to the group of approximately 320 seronegative cohort members. Every donor gave a peripheral blood sample, and the peripheral blood mononuclear cells from that sample were used for TCR beta sequencing. The Qiagen DNeasy Blood Extraction Kit was used to extract genomic DNA from the blood cell samples. V is clipped by 0 bases and J by 1 base, and the sequence between their germline boundaries is 7 bases long. The germline V gene sets CDR1 to SNHLY and CDR2 to FYNNEI. Reading from cysteine to phenylalanine, the CDR3 counts 15 amino acids. Just CDR3 DNA is preserved here, 45 bases in frame from base 1.

Sequencing was performed on PBMCs. The chain uses TRBV2 and TRBJ2-4; tentative D gene TRBD2, with 6 bases matching. The clonotype originates from a male donor in good health and CMV-seronegative. The CDR3 amino acid sequence is: CASSEAGGAKNIQYF. The sequenced DNA is TGTGCCAGCAGTGAAGCAGGAGGGGCCAAAAACATTCAGTACTTC.